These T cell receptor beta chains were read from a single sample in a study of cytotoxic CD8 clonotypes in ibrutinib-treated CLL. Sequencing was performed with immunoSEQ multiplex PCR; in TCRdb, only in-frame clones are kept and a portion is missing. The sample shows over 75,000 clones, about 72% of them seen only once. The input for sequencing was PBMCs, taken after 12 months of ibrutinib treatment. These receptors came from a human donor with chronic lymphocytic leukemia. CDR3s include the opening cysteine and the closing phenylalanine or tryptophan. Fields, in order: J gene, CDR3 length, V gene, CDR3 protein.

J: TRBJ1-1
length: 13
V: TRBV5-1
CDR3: CASGQDGNTEAFF

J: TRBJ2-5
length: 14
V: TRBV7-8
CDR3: CASSSTGAWETQYF

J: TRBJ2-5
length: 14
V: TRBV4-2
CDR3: CASSFRTSGETQYF

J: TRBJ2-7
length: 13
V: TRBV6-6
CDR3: CASSLVVGYEQYF

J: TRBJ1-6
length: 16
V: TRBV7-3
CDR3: CASSLTPPRKNSPLHF

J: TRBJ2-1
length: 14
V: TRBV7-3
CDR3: CASSLGTGSGEQFF

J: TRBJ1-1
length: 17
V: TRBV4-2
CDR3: CASSREKMTGGSTEAFF

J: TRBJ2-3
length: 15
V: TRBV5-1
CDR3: CASSLSGGGTDTQYF

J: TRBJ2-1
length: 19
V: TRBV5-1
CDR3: CASSLGGTSLLSFNNEQFF

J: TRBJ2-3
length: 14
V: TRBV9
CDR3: CASSGTPRTDTQYF

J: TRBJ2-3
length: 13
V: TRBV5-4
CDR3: CASSLWTADTQYF

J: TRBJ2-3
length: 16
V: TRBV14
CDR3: CASSQEGVRSTDTQYF

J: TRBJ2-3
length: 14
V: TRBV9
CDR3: CASSVGGTTDTQYF

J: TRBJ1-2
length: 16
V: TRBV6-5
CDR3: CASSYSDGRLGGGYTF

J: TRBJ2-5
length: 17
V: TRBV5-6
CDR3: CASSPRQVSNLQETQYF

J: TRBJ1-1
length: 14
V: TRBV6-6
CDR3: CASKRQPRDTEAFF

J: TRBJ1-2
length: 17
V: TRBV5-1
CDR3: CASSLGFVVVGDYGYTF

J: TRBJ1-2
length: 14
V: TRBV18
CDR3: CASHALWGRAGYTF

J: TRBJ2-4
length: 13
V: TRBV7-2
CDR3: CASRGGEGNIQYF

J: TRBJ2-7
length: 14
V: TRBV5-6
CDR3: CASSLSEDVGKEYF

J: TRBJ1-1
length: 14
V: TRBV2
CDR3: CASSERQGGTEAFF

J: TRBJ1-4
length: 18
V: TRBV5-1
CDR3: CASSLEGTGAVMNEKLFF

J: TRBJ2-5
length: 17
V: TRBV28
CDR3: CASSLIPGSGGEETQYF

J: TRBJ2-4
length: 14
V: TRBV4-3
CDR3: CASSQGQGAEIQYF

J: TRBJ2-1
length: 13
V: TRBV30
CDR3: CAWGVGGSFEQFF

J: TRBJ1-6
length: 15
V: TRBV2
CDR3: CASRDPQGYNSPLHF

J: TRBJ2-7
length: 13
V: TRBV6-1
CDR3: CASTGQILYEQYF

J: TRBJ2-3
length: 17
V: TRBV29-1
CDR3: CSVEIRRGGFVPDTQYF

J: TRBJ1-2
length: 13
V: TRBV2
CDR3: CASSEGTAHGYTF

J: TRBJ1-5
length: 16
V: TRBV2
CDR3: CASSSGTGDSNQPQHF

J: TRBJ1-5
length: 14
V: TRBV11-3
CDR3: CASMRSYSNQPQHF

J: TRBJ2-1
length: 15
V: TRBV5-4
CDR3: CASSLAEKRVNEQFF

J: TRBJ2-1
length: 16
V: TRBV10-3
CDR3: CAISESFRGGRDEQFF

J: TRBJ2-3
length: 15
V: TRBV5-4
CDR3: CASSSKTGDTDTQYF

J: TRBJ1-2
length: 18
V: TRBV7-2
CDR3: CASSPHSLQGAFNYGYTF

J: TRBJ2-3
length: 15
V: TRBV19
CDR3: CASRDGGQSTDTQYF

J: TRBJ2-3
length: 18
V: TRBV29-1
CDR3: CSVEDPMPRQGPTDTQYF

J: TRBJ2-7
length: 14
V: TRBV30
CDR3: CAWSTGTSNYEQYF

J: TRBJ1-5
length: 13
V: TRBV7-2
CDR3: CASSLVIGQPQHF

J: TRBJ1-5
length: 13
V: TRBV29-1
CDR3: CSVARGPNQPQHF

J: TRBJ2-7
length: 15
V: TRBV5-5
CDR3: CASSFGDRVMGEQYF

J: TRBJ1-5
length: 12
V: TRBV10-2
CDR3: CASRGENQPQHF

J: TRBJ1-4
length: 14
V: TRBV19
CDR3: CASSISGMGEKLFF

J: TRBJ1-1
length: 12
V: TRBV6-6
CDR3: CASSRGETEAFF

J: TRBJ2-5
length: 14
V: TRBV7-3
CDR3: CASSLGTSVQTQYF

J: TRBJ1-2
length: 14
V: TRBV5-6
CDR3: CASSLGHLNYGYTF

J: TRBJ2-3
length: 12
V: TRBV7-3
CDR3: CASSASTDTQYF

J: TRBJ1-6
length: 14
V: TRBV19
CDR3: CASSIAQGFSPLHF

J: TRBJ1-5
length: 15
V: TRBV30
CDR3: CAWRAQGGGNQPQHF

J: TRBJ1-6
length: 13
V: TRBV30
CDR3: CAWTPGPISPLHF

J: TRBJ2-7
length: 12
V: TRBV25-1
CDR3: CASRGRAYEQYF

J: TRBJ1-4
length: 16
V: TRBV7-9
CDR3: CASSLEFGGKNEKLFF

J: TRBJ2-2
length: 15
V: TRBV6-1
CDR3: CASSRDLENTGELFF

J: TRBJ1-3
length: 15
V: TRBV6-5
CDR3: CASSYSGSKGNTIYF

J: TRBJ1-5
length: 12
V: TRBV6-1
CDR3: CASSERGQPQHF

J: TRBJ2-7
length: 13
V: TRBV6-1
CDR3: CALGRSTSYEQYF

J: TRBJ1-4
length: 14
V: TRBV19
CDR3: CASKNDRGREKLFF

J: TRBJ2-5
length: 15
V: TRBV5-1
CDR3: CASSLSIGLIETQYF

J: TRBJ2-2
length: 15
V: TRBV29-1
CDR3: CSVPKGTPNTGELFF

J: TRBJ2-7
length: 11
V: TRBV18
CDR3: CASLGSGEQYF